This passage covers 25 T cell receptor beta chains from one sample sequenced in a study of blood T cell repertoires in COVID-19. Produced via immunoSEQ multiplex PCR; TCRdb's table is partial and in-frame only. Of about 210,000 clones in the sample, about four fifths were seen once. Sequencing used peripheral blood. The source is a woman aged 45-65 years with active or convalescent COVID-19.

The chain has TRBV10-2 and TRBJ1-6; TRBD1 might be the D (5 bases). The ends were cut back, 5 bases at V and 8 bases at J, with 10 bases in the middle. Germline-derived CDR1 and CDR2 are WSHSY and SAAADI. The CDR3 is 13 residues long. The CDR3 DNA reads TGCGCCAGCAGTCAGTGGGGCGATTCACCCCTCCACTTT. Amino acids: CASSQWGDSPLHF.

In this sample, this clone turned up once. In DNA, the CDR3 is TGTGCCAGCAGCGTAAGGGGCGGGAGCCAACGCACAGATACGCAGTATTTT. This codes for CASSVRGGSQRTDTQYF. This sequence joins TRBV9 and TRBJ2-3; 7 bases agree with TRBD2. The germline gives CDR1 SGDLS, CDR2 YYNGEE. V dropped 1 base and J dropped 1; count of bases not matched to a gene: 9. The CDR3 is 17 residues long.

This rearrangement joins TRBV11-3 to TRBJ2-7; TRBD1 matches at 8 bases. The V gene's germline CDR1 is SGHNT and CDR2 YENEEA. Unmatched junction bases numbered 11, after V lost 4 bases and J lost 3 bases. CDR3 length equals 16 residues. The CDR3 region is CASSSGQGFSIYEQYV. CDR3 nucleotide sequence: TGTGCCAGCAGCTCAGGACAGGGATTCTCGATCTACGAGCAGTACGTC.

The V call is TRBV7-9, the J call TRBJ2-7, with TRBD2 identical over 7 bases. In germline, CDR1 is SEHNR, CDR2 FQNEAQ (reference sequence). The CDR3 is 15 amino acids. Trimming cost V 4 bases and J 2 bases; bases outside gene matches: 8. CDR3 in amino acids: CASSSQRDQTYEQYF. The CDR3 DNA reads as TGTGCCAGCAGCTCCCAGCGGGACCAGACCTACGAGCAGTACTTC.

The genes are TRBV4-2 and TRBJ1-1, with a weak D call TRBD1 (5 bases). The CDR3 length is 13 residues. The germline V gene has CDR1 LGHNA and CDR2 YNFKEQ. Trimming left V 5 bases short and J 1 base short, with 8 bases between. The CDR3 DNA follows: TGTGCCAGCAGCTTGGGGGGGAACACTGAAGCTTTCTTT. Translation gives CASSLGGNTEAFF.

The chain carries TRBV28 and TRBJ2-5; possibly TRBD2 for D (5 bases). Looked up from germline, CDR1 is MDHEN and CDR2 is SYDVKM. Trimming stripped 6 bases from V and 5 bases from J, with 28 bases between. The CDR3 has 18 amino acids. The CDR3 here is CASSPPGVASPPWETQYF. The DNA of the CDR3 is TGTGCCAGCAGCCCCCCCGGGGTAGCCAGCCCTCCTTGGGAGACCCAGTACTTC.

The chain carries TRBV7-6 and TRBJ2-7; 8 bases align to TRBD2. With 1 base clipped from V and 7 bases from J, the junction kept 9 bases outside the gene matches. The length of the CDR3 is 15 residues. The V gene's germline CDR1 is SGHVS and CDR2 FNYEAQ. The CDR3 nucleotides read TGTGCCAGCAGCTTAGGGGCCAGGGGACTAGGGGAGCAGTACTTC. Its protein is CASSLGARGLGEQYF.

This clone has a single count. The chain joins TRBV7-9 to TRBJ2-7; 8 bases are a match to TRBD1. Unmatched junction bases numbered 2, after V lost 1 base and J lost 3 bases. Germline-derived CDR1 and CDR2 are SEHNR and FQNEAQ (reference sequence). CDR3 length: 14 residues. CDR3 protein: CASSLGTGFYEQYV. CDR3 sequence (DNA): TGTGCCAGCAGCTTAGGGACAGGGTTCTACGAGCAGTACGTC.

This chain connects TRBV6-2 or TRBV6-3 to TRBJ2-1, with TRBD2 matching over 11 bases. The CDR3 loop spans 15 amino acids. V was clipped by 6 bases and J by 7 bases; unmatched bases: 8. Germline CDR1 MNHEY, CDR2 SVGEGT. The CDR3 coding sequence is TGTGCCAGCAGCCTACTTAGCGGGGGGGCTAATGAGCAGTTCTTC. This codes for CASSLLSGGANEQFF.

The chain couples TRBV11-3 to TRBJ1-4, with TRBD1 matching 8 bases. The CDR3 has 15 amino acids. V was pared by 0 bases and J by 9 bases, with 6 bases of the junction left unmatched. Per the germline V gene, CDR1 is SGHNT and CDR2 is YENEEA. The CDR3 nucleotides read TGTGCCAGCAGCTTAGATCCCCGGACAGGGAAAAAACTGTTTTTT. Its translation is CASSLDPRTGKKLFF.

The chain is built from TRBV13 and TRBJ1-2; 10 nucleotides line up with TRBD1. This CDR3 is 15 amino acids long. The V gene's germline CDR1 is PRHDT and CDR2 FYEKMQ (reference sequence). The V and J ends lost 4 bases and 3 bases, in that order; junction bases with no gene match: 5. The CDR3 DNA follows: TGTGCCAGCAGCTGGTCCGGGACAGGGGACTATGGCTACACCTTC. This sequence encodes CASSWSGTGDYGYTF.

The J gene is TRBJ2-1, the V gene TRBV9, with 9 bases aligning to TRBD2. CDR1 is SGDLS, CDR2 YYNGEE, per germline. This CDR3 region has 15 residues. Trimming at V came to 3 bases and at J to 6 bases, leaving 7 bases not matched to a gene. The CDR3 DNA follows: TGTGCCAGCAGCGAATCCGGACTAGCGTCCAATGAGCAGTTCTTC. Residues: CASSESGLASNEQFF. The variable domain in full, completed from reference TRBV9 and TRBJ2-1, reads DSGVTQTPKHLITATGQRVTLRCSPRSGDLSVYWYQQSLDQGLQFLIQYYNGEERAKGNILERFSAQQFPDLHSELNLSSLELGDSALYFCASSESGLASNEQFFGPGTRLTVL.

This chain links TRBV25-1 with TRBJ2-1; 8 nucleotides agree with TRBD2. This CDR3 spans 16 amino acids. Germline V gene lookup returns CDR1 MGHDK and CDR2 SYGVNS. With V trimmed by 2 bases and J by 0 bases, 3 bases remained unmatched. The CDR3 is CASSETSGSSYNEQFF. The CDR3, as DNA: TGTGCCAGCAGTGAAACTAGCGGTAGCTCCTACAATGAGCAGTTCTTC.

This CDR3 reads CASEQASSSPLHF. DNA for the CDR3: TGTGCCAGCGAACAGGCTTCCAGTTCACCCCTCCACTTT. The rearrangement joins TRBV6-6 to TRBJ1-6, with D maybe TRBD1 (5 bases). Trimming took off 8 bases at V and 9 bases at J, with 14 bases between the two ends. CDR3 length equals 13 residues. Germline CDR1 reads MNHNY; CDR2 reads SVGAGI (reference sequence).

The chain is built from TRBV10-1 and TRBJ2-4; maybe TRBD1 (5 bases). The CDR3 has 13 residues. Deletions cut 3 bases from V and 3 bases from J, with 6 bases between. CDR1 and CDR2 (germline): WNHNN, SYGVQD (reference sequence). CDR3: CASSEQVKNIQYF. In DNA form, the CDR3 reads TGCGCCAGCAGTGAACAGGTCAAAAACATTCAGTACTTC.

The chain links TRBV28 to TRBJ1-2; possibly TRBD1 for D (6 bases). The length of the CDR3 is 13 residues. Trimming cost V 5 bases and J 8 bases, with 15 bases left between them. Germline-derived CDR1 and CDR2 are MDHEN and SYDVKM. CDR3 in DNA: TGTGCCAGCAGTGCCCCAGGGGTTGGAGGCTACACCTTC. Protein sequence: CASSAPGVGGYTF.

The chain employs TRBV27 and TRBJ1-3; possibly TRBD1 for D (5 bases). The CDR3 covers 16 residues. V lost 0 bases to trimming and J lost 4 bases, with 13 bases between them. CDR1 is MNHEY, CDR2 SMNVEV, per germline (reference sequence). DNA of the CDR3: TGTGCCAGCAGTTTATCGGGGCCGCGGCGGGGAAACACCATATATTTT. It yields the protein CASSLSGPRRGNTIYF.

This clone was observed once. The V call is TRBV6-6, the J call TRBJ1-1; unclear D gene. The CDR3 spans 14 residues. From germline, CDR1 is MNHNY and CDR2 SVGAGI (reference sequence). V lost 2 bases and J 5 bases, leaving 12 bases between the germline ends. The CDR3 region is CASSYAGSSTEAFF. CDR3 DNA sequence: TGTGCCAGCAGTTACGCTGGGAGCAGTACTGAAGCTTTCTTT.

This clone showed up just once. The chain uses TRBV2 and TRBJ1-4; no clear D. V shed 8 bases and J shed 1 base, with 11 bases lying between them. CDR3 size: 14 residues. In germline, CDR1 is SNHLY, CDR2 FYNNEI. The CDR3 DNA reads TGTGCCAGCCGAGGCCGGGGAACTAATGAAAAACTGTTTTTT. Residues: CASRGRGTNEKLFF.

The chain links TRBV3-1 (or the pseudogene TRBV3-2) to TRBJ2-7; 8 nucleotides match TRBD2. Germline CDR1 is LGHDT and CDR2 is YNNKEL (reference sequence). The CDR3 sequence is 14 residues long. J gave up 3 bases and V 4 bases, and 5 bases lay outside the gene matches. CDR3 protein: CASSLRTSHYEQYF. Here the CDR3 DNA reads TGTGCCAGCAGCCTCCGGACTAGCCACTACGAGCAGTACTTC.

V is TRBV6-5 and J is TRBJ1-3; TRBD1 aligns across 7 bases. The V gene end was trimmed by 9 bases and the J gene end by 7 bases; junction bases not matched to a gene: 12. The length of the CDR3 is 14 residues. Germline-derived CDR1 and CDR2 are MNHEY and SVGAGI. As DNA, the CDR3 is TGTGCCAGTATTACAGGGGAAGTACTCAACACCATATATTTT. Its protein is CASITGEVLNTIYF.

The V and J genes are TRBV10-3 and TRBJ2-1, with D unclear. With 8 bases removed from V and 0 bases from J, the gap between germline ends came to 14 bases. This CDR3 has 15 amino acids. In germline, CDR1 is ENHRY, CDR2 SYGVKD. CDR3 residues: CAIGQTYLSYNEQFF. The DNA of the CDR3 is TGTGCCATCGGTCAGACATACCTCTCCTACAATGAGCAGTTCTTC.

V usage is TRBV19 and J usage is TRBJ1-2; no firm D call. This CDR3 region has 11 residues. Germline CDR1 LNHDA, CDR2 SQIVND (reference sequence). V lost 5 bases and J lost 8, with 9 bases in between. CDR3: CASSYTKGYTF. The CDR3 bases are TGTGCCAGTAGTTATACTAAGGGCTACACCTTC. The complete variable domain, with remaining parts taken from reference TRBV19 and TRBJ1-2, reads DGGITQSPKYLFRKEGQNVTLSCEQNLNHDAMYWYRQDPGQGLRLIYYSQIVNDFQKGDIAEGYSVSREKKESFPLTVTSAQKNPTAFYLCASSYTKGYTFGSGTRLTVV.

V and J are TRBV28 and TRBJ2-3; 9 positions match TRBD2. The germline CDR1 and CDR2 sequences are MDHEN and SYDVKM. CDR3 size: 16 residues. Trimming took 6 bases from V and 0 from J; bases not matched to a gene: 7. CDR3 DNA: TGTGCCAGCAGGCGTCGACTAGCGGCTAGCACAGATACGCAGTATTTT. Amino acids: CASRRRLAASTDTQYF.

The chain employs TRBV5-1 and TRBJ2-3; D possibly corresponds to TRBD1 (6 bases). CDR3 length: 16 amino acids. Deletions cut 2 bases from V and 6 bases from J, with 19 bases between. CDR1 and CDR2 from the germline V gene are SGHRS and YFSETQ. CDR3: CASSLAPQGPTDTQYF. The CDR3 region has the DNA TGCGCCAGCAGCTTAGCCCCACAGGGTCCCACGGATACGCAGTATTTT.